This record covers a single T cell receptor (beta chain). CDR1 is SQVTM, CDR2 ANQGSEA, per germline. The CDR3 consists of 13 residues. Trimming removed 7 bases from V and 5 bases from J, with 15 bases in between. The sample originates from a study of control samples from healthy donors and cancer patients. Sequenced by immunoSEQ multiplex PCR; TCRdb stores in-frame clones only, minus some. The table records about 12,000 clones, 90% to 95% of them present only once. The chain carries TRBV29-1 and TRBJ2-1; D is ambiguous. The sequence derives from a man older than 75 with lung cancer. Sample: PBMCs. CDR3 DNA: TGCAGCGCCGACCCGATCATAGACAATGAGCAGTTCTTC. The encoded protein is CSADPIIDNEQFF.